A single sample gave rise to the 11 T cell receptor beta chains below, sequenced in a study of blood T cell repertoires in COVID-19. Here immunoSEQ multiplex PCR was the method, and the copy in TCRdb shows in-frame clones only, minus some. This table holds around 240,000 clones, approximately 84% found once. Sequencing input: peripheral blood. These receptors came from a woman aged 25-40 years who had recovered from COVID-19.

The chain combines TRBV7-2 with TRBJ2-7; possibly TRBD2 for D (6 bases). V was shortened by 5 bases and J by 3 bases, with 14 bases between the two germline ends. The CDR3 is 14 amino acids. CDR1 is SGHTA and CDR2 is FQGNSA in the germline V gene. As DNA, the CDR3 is TGTGCCAGCAGCCTCCCGGGACTTGACTACGAGCAGTACTTC. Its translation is CASSLPGLDYEQYF. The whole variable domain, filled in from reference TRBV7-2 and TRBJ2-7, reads GAGVSQSPSNKVTEKGKDVELRCDPISGHTALYWYRQSLGQGLEFLIYFQGNSAPDKSGLPSDRFSAERTGGSVSTLTIQRTQQEDSAVYLCASSLPGLDYEQYFGPGTRLTVT.

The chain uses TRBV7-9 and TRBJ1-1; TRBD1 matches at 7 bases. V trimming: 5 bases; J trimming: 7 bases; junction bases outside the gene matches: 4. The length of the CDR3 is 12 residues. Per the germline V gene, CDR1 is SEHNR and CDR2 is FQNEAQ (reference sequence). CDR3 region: CASSARDSEAFF. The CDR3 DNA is TGTGCCAGCAGCGCCCGGGACAGTGAAGCTTTCTTT.

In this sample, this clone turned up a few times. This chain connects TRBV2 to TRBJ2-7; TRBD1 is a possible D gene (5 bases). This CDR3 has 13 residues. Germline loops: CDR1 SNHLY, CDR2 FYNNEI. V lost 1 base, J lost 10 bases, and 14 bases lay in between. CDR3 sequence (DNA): TGTGCCAGCAGTGAAGATTTACAGGCCCCTCAGTACTTC. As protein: CASSEDLQAPQYF.

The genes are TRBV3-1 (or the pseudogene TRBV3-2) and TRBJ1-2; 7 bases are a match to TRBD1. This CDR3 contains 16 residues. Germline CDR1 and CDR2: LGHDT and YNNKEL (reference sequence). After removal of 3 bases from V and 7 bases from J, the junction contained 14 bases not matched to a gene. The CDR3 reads CASSQMTTGALGGYTF. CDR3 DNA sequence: TGTGCCAGCAGCCAGATGACCACAGGGGCCCTCGGTGGCTACACCTTC.

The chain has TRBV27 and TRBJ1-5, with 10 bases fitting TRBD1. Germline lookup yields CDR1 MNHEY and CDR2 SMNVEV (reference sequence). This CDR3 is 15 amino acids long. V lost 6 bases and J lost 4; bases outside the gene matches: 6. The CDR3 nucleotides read TGTGCCAGCAGCCAGGACAGGGGGTGGAATCAGCCCCAGCATTTT. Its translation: CASSQDRGWNQPQHF.

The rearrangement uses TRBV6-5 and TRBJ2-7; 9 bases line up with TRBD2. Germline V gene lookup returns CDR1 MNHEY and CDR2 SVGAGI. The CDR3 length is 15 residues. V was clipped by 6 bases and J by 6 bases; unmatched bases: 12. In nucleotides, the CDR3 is TGTGCCAGCAGAGAGATAGCGGGGGTTGCCCTCGAGCAGTACTTC. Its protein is CASREIAGVALEQYF.

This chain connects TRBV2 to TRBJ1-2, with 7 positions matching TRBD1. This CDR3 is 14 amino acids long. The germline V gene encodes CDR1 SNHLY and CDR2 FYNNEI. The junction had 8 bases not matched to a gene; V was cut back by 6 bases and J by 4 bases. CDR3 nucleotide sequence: TGTGCCAGCAGGTCACTACAGGGGCCCTATGGCTACACCTTC. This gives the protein CASRSLQGPYGYTF.

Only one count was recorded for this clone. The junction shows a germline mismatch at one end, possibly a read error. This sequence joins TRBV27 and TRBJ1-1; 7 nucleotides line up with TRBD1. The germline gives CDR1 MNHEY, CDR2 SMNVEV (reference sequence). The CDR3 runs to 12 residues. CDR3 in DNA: TGTGCCAGCAGGACCCGACAGGGACGCCTTCTCTTT. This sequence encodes CASRTRQGRLLF.

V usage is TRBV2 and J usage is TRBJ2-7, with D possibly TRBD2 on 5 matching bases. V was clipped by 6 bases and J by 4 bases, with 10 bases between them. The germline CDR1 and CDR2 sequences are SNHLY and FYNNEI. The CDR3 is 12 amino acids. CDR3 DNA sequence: TGTGCCAGCAGGGGGAGTCTATACGAGCAGTACTTC. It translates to CASRGSLYEQYF.

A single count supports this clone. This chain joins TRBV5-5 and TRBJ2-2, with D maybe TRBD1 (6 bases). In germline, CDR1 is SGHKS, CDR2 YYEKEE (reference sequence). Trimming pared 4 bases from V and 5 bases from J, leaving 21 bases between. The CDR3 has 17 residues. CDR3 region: CASSPGPGQILTGELFF. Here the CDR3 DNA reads TGTGCCAGCAGCCCTGGGCCGGGACAAATCTTAACCGGGGAGCTGTTTTTT. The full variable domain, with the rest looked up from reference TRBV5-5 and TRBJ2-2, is DAGVTQSPTHLIKTRGQQVTLRCSPISGHKSVSWYQQVLGQGPQFIFQYYEKEERGRGNFPDRFSARQFPNYSSELNVNALLLGDSALYLCASSPGPGQILTGELFFGEGSRLTVL.

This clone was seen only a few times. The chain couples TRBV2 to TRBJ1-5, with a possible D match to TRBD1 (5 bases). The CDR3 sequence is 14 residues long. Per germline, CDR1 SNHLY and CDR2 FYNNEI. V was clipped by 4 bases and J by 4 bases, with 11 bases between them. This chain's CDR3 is CASSGAGGNQPQHF. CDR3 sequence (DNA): TGTGCCAGCAGTGGAGCGGGGGGTAATCAGCCCCAGCATTTT.